This TCR beta chain stems from a study of shared clonotypes between healthy human individuals. Clones were read by immunoSEQ multiplex PCR, and TCRdb kept only the in-frame ones, dropping some. Found here are 950,000 to 1,100,000 clones, 65% to 80% of them singletons; the top ten hold approximately 1.5%. Germline assignment: CDR1 MNHEY and CDR2 SMNVEV (reference sequence). The CDR3 is 16 residues long. J gave up 2 bases and V 8 bases, and 13 bases lay outside the gene matches. The sequenced material came from memory CD4+ T cells sorted from blood. As to subset: CD45RA-negative fraction. The chain is built from TRBV27 and TRBJ2-7, with 9 bases identical to TRBD1. This clonotype was obtained from a man between 18 and 35 years old in good health. CDR3 residues: CASGNHGTGIPYEQYF. In DNA form, the CDR3 reads TGTGCCAGCGGCAACCATGGGACAGGGATCCCCTACGAGCAGTACTTC.